This T cell receptor beta chain was identified during a study of blood T cell repertoires in COVID-19. Clones were sequenced by immunoSEQ multiplex PCR, and TCRdb holds only the in-frame ones, with some missing. The table records 200,000 to 250,000 clones, 85% to 90% of them present only once. Per the germline V gene, CDR1 is MNHEY and CDR2 is SMNVEV (reference sequence). J lost 4 bases, V lost 5 bases, and 14 bases had no gene match. This CDR3 spans 17 amino acids. The sample comprised peripheral blood. The receptor was derived from a woman aged 55-75 years with acute or convalescent COVID-19. The chain carries TRBV27 and TRBJ1-5; 7 nucleotides line up with TRBD1. The CDR3 sequence: CASSPTGSRNTNQPQHF. CDR3 nucleotides: TGTGCCAGCAGTCCGACAGGGTCCCGTAATACGAATCAGCCCCAGCATTTT.